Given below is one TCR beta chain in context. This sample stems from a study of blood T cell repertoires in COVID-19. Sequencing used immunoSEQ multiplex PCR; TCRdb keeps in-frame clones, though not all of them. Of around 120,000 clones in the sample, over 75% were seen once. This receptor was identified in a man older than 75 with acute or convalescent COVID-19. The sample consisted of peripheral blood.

The CDR3 spells CASSLSGSPRNEQFF. The CDR3 region has the DNA TGTGCCAGCAGTTTGAGCGGGAGCCCAAGAAATGAGCAGTTCTTC. The V call is TRBV6-5, the J call TRBJ2-1, with 8 bases matching TRBD2. Germline CDR1 MNHEY, CDR2 SVGAGI. The CDR3 loop spans 15 amino acids. The V and J ends lost 4 bases and 7 bases, in that order; junction bases with no gene match: 9.